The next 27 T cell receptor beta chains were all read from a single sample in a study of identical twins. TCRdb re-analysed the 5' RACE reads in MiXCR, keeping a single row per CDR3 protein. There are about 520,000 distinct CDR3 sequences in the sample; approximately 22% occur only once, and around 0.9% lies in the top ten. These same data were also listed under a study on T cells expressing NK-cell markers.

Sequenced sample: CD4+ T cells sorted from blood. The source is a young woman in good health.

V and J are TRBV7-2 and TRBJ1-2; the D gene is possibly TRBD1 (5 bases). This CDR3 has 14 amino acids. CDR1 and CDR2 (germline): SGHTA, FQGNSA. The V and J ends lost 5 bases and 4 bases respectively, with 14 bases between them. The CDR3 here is CASSQGAGFYGYTF. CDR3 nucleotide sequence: TGTGCCAGCAGCCAAGGGGCAGGGTTCTATGGCTACACCTTC.

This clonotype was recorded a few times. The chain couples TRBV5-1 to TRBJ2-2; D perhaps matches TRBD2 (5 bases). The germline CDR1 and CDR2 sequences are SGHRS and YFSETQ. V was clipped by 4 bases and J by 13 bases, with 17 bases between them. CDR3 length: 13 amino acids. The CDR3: CASSRSDHEGLFF. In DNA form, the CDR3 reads TGCGCCAGCAGCAGGAGCGATCATGAGGGGCTGTTTTTT.

The CDR3: CASSLWAGRAFF. In DNA form, the CDR3 reads TGTGCCAGCAGCCTTTGGGCTGGGCGAGCTTTCTTT. The V gene is TRBV7-2, the J gene TRBJ1-1; D unclear. The CDR3 is 12 residues long. In germline, CDR1 is SGHTA, CDR2 FQGNSA. Deletions cut 5 bases from V and 10 bases from J, with 14 bases between.

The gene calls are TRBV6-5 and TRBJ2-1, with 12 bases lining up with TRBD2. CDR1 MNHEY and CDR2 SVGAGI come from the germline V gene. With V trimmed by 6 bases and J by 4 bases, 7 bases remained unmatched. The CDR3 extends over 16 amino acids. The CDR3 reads CASRLTSGRRYNEQFF. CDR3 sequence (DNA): TGTGCCAGCAGGTTGACTAGCGGGAGACGTTACAATGAGCAGTTCTTC.

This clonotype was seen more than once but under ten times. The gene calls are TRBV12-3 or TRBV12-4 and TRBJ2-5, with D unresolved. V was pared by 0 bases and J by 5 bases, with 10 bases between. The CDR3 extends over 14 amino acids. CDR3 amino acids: CASSLAGNWETQYF. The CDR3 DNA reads TGTGCCAGCAGTTTAGCGGGAAACTGGGAGACCCAGTACTTC.

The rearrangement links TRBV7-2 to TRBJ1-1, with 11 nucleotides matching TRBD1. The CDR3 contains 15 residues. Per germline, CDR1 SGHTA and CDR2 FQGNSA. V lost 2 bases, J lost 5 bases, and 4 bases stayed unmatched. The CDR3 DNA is TGTGCCAGCAGCTTACTCGGGACAGGGGGTACTGAAGCTTTCTTT. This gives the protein CASSLLGTGGTEAFF.

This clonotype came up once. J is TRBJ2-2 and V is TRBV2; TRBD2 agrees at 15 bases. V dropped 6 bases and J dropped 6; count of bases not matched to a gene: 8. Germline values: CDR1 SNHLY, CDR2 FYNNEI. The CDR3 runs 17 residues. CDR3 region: CASRGLAGGTVPGELFF. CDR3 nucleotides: TGTGCCAGCAGGGGACTAGCGGGAGGTACGGTCCCCGGGGAGCTGTTTTTT.

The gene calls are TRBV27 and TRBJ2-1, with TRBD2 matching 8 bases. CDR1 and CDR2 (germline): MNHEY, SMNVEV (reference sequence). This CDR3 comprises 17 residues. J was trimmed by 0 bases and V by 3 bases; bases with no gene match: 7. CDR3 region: CASSLSSSGSSYNEQFF. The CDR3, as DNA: TGTGCCAGCAGTTTGTCCTCTAGCGGGTCCTCCTACAATGAGCAGTTCTTC.

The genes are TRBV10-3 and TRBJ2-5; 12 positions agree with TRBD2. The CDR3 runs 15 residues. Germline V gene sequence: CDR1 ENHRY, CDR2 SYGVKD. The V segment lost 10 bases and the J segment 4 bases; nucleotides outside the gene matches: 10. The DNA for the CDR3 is TGTGCCAGCAGAGAACTAGCGGGGGGTCGAGAGACCCAGTACTTC. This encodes CASRELAGGRETQYF.

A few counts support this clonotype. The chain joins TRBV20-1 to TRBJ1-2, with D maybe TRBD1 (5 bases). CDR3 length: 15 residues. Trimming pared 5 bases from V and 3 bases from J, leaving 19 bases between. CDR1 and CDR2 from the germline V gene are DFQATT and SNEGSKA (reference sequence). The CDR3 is CSAVRDTGGHYGYTF. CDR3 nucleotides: TGCAGTGCTGTACGTGACACAGGTGGTCACTATGGCTACACCTTC.

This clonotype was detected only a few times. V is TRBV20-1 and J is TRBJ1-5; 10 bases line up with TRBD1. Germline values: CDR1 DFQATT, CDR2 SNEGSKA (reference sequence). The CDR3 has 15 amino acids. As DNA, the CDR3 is TGCAGCGCCCAGCCCGGGACAGGGGGCAATCAGCCCCAGCATTTT. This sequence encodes CSAQPGTGGNQPQHF.

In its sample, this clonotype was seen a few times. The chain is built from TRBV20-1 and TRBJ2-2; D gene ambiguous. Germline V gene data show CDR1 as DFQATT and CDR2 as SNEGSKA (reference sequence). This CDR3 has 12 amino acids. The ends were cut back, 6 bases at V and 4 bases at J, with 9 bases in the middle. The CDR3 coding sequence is TGCAGTGCCGGATTAACCACCGGGGAGCTGTTTTTT. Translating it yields CSAGLTTGELFF.

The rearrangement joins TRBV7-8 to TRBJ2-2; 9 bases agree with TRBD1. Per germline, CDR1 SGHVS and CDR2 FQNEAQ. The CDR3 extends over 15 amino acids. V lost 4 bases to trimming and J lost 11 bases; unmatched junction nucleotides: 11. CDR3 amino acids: CASSSRTGDFVELFF. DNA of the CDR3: TGTGCCAGCAGCTCTAGGACAGGGGACTTTGTTGAGCTGTTTTTT. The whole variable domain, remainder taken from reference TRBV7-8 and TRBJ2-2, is GAGVSQSPRYKVAKRGQDVALRCDPISGHVSLFWYQQALGQGPEFLTYFQNEAQLDKSGLPSDRFFAERPEGSVSTLKIQRTQQEDSAVYLCASSSRTGDFVELFFGEGSRLTVL.

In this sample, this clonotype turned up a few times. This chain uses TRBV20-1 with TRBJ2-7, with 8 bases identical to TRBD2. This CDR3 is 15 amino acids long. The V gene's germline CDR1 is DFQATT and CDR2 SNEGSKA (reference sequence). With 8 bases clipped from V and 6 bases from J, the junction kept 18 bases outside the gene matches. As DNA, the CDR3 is TGCAGTTCAACTTCCGGGACTAGTCTGAGGGGCGAGCAGTACTTC. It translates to CSSTSGTSLRGEQYF.

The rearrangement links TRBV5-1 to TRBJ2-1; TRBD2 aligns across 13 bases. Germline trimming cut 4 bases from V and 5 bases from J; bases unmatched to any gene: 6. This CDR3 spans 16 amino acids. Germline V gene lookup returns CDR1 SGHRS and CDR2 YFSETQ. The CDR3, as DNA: TGCGCCAGCAGCGTAATGGGACTAGCGGGGAACAATGAGCAGTTCTTC. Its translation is CASSVMGLAGNNEQFF. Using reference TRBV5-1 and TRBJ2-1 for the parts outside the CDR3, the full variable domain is KAGVTQTPRYLIKTRGQQVTLSCSPISGHRSVSWYQQTPGQGLQFLFEYFSETQRNKGNFPGRFSGRQFSNSRSEMNVSTLELGDSALYLCASSVMGLAGNNEQFFGPGTRLTVL.

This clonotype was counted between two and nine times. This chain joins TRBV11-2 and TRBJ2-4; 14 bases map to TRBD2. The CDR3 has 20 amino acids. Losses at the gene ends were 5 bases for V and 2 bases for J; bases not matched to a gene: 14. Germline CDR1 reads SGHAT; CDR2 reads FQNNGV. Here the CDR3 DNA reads TGTGCCAGCAGCCCAGGACTAGCGGGAGGCTCCGTCCTATCCAAAAACATTCAGTACTTC. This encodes CASSPGLAGGSVLSKNIQYF.

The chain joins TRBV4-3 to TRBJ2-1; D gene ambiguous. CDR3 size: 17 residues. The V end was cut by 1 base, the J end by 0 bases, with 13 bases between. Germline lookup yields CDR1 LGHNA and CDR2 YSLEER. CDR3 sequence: CASSQVVGGSSYNEQFF. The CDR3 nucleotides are TGCGCCAGCAGCCAAGTTGTGGGCGGCAGCTCCTACAATGAGCAGTTCTTC.

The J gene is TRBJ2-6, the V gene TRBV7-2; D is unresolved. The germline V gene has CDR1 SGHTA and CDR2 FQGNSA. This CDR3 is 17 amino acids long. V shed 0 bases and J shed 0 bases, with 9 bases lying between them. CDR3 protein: CASSLAVAASGANVLTF. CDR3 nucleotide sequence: TGTGCCAGCAGCTTAGCTGTGGCAGCCTCTGGGGCCAACGTCCTGACTTTC.

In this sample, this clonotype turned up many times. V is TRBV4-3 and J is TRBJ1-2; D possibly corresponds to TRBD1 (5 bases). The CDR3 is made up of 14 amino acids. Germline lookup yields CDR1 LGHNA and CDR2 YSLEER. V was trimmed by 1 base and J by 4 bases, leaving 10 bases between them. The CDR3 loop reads CASSQGAGTYGYTF. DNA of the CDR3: TGCGCCAGCAGCCAAGGCGCCGGGACCTATGGCTACACCTTC.

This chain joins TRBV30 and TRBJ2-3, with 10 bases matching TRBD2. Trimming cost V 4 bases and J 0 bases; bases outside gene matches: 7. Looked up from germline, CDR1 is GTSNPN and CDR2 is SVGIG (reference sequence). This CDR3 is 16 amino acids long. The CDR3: CAWTRAGGPSTDTQYF. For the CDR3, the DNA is TGTGCCTGGACCAGAGCGGGAGGGCCTAGCACAGATACGCAGTATTTT.

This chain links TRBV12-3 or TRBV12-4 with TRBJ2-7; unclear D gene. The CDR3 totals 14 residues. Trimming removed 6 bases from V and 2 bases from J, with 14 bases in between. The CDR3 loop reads CASSPTKVPYEQYF. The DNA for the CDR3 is TGTGCCAGCAGCCCCACGAAGGTCCCCTACGAGCAGTACTTC.

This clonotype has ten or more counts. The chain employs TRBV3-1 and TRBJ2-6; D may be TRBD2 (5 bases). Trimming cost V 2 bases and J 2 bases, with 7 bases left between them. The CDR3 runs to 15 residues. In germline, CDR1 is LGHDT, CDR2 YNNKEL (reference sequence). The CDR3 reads CASSQRGTGANVLTF. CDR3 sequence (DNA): TGTGCCAGCAGCCAAAGAGGGACTGGGGCCAACGTCCTGACTTTC.

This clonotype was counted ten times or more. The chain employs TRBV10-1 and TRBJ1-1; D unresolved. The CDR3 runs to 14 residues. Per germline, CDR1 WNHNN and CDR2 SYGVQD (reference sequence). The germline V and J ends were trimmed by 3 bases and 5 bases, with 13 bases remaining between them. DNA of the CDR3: TGCGCCAGCAGTGAAGGGAGAATAAGTACTGAAGCTTTCTTT. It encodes CASSEGRISTEAFF.

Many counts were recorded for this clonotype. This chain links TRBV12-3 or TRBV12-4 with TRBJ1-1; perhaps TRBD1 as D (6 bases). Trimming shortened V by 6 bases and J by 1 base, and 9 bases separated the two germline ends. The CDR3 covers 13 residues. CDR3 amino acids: CASSLQGNTEAFF. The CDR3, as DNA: TGTGCCAGCAGCTTACAGGGGAACACTGAAGCTTTCTTT.

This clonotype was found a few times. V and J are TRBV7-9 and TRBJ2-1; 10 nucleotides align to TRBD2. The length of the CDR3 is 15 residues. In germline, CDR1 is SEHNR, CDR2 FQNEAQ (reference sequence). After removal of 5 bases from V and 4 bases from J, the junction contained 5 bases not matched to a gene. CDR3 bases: TGTGCCAGCAGCCGAACTAGCGGGGTGTACAATGAGCAGTTCTTC. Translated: CASSRTSGVYNEQFF.

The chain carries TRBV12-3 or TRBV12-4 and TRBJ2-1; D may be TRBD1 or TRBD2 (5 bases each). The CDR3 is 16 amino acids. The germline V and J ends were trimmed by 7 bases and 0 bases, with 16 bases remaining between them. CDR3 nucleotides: TGTGCCAGCACCAGGTGGGGACCCGACTCCTACAATGAGCAGTTCTTC. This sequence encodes CASTRWGPDSYNEQFF.

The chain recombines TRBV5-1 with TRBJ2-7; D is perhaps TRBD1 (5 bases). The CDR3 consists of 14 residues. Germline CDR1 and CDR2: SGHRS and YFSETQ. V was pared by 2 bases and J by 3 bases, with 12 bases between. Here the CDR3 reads CASSFRVGDYEQYF. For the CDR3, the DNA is TGCGCCAGCAGCTTCAGGGTTGGGGACTACGAGCAGTACTTC.